This TCR beta chain was observed in a study of control samples from healthy donors and cancer patients. Trimming removed 7 bases at V and 1 base at J, with 15 bases between. The CDR3 runs to 15 residues. Looked up from germline, CDR1 is MDHEN and CDR2 is SYDVKM. The method was immunoSEQ multiplex PCR; TCRdb's version includes in-frame clones alone and lacks a portion of them. The profile shows tens of thousands of clones, 90% to 95% of them singletons. Sequencing was carried out using blood. The TCR comes from a man aged 25-45 years in good health. This chain joins TRBV28 and TRBJ2-3; D is undetermined. DNA of the CDR3: TGTGCCAGCACCATCCCGAGTTTAGGCACAGATACGCAGTATTTT. It encodes CASTIPSLGTDTQYF.